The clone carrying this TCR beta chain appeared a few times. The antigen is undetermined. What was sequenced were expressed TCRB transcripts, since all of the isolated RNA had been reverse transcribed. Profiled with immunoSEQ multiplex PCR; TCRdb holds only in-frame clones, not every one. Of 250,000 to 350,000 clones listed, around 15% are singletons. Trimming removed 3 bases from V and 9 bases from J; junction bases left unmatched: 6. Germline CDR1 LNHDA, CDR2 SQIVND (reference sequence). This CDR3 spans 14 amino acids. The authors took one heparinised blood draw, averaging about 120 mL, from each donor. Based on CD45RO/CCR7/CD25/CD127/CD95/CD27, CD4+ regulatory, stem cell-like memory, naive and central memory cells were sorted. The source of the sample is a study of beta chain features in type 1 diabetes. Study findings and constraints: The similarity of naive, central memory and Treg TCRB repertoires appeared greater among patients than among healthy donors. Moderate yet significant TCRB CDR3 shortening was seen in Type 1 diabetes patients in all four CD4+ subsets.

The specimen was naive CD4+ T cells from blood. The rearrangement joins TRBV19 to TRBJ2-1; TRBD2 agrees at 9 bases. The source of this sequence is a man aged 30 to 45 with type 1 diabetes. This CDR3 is CASSMVAGVFEQFF. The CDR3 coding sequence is TGTGCCAGTAGTATGGTAGCGGGAGTCTTTGAGCAGTTCTTC.